This T cell receptor beta chain was profiled in a study of shared clonotypes between healthy human individuals. Study-wide results and limits: Sampling covered nothing but blood. Tissue TCR repertoires likely differ from those found in blood. The small donor group covered limited genetic and exposure diversity.

Authors' analysis steps: ImmunoSEQ output lacked quality scores and full-length reads, limiting matched filtering. Repertoires were generated with immunoSEQ multiplex PCR, while TCRdb's copy carries only in-frame clones and drops some. For V, J and clone size, that table is used; D and trimming come from the DNA. Among some 2 million clones listed, approximately 94% were seen once. Cells designated naive CD8 were CD45RO-negative and were positively selected for CCR7, with terminally differentiated effector memory CD45RA+ cells excluded. As concerns this clone: Its specificity is not known.

This CDR3 spans 14 amino acids. Per the germline V gene, CDR1 is SGHRS and CDR2 is YFSETQ. Trimming left V 5 bases short and J 4 bases short, with 16 bases between. This sequence joins TRBV5-1 and TRBJ2-7; the D gene is possibly TRBD2 (6 bases). The sequence derives from a man aged 18 to 29 in good health. Sequencing was done on a sample of naive CD8+ T cells sorted from blood. This CDR3 is CASSYFPGVYEQYF. The CDR3 nucleotides read TGCGCCAGCAGTTACTTCCCGGGAGTGTACGAGCAGTACTTC.